This TCR beta chain derives from a study of blood T cell repertoires in COVID-19. The J segment lost 0 bases and the V segment lost 11 bases, leaving 4 bases of the junction unmatched. CDR3 length equals 13 residues. CDR1 and CDR2 from the germline V gene are LNHDA and SQIVND (reference sequence). TCRdb's copy holds only in-frame clones and misses some; the assay was immunoSEQ multiplex PCR. The data hold roughly 500,000 clones, with roughly 87% observed a single time. The rearrangement uses TRBV19 and TRBJ2-7, with 10 bases fitting TRBD1. The sample comprised peripheral blood. This clonotype was sampled from a man aged 18 to 29 with COVID-19, enrolled during active disease. As DNA, the CDR3 is TGTGCCTGGCGGACAGGGGGCTCCTACGAGCAGTACTTC. Its translation: CAWRTGGSYEQYF.